Shown below are 2 T cell receptor beta chains from a single sample sequenced in a study of shared clonotypes between healthy human individuals. The repertoire was sequenced with immunoSEQ multiplex PCR; TCRdb's copy has only in-frame clones and lacks some. Here the sample spans some 530,000 clones, roughly 80% being singletons. The sample was PBMCs. The receptors originated from a woman between 35 and 50 years old in good health. Some clones in this sample may be carry-over from other donors' samples.

The CDR3 is CASSQGGNQPQHF. The CDR3 DNA reads TGTGCCAGCAGCCAGGGGGGCAATCAGCCCCAGCATTTT. V gene TRBV28 combines with J gene TRBJ1-5; 7 nucleotides agree with TRBD1. The CDR3 consists of 13 residues. Looked up from germline, CDR1 is MDHEN and CDR2 is SYDVKM. The V and J ends lost 6 bases and 2 bases, in that order; junction bases with no gene match: 1.

V usage is TRBV11-2 and J usage is TRBJ2-5; D is undetermined. The V gene lost 2 bases and the J gene lost 1 base, with 5 bases spanning the gap. In germline, CDR1 is SGHAT, CDR2 FQNNGV. The CDR3 has 13 residues. The DNA of the CDR3 is TGTGCCAGCAGCTTACATCCCCAAGAGACCCAGTACTTC. Encoded protein: CASSLHPQETQYF.